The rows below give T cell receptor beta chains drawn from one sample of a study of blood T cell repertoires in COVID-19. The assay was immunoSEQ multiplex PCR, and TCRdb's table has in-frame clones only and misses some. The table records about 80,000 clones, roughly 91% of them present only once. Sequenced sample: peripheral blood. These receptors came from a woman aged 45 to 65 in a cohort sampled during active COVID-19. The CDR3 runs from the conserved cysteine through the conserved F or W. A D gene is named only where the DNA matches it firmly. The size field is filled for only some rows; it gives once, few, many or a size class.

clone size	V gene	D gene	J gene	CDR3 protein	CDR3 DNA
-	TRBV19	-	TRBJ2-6	CASRAGSSGANVLTF	TGTGCCAGTAGAGCAGGAAGCTCTGGGGCCAACGTCCTGACTTTC
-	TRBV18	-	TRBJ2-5	CASAPTVQETQYF	TGTGCCAGCGCACCGACAGTCCAAGAGACCCAGTACTTC
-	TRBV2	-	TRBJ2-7	CASSGNRVDEQYF	TGTGCCAGCAGTGGAAACAGGGTGGACGAGCAGTACTTC
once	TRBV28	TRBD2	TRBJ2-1	CASSQLAGMGLNEQFF	TGTGCCAGCAGTCAACTAGCGGGAATGGGTCTAAATGAGCAGTTCTTC
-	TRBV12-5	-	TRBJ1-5	CASGLRGLGNQPQHF	TGTGCTAGTGGTTTGCGAGGGCTTGGCAATCAGCCCCAGCATTTT
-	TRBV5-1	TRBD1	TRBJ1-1	CASSLGTVITEAFF	TGCGCCAGCAGCCTAGGGACAGTTATCACTGAAGCTTTCTTT
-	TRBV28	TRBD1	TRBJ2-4	CASRLRTGASLNIQYF	TGTGCCAGCAGACTACGGACAGGGGCGAGTTTAAACATTCAGTACTTC
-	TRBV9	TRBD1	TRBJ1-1	CASSVAGGADTEAFF	TGTGCCAGCAGCGTAGCAGGGGGCGCGGACACTGAAGCTTTCTTT
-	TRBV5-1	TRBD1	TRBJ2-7	CASSSRQGAYEQYF	TGCGCCAGCAGCTCCCGACAGGGGGCCTACGAGCAGTACTTC
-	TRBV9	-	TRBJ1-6	CASSVGTAGSLHF	TGTGCCAGCAGCGTAGGGACAGCCGGGTCCCTCCACTTT
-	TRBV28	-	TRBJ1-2	CASSRSRGYGYTF	TGTGCCAGCAGCCGTTCAAGGGGCTATGGCTACACCTTC
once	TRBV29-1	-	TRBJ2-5	CSVEASGKTQYF	TGCAGCGTTGAGGCCTCAGGGAAGACCCAGTACTTC
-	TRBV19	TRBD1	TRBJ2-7	CASSRDSVYEQYF	TGTGCCAGTAGTAGGGACAGCGTTTACGAGCAGTACTTC
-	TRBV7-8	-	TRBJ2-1	CASSRGHPTYNGQFF	TGTGCCAGCAGCCGTGGACACCCAACCTACAATGGGCAGTTCTTC
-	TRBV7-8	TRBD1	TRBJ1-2	CASSLTGGWGYTF	TGTGCCAGCAGCTTGACAGGGGGCTGGGGCTACACCTTC
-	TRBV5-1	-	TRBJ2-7	CASSLGGTTTYEQYF	TGCGCCAGCAGCTTGGGTGGCACAACCACCTACGAGCAGTACTTC
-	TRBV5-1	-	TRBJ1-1	CASSIQVGSTEAFF	TGCGCCAGCAGCATACAGGTCGGTTCGACTGAAGCTTTCTTT
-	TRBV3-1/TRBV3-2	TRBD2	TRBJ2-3	CASSRTYGTSDTQYF	TGTGCCAGCAGCCGAACCTATGGGACTAGCGATACGCAGTATTTT
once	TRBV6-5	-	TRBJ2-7	CASSYKPSYEQYF	TGTGCCAGCAGCTACAAGCCCTCCTACGAGCAGTACTTC
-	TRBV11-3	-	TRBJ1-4	CASSLESATNEKLFF	TGTGCCAGCAGCTTAGAGTCCGCAACTAATGAAAAACTGTTTTTT
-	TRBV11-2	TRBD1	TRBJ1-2	CASSFNRDSYGYTF	TGTGCCAGCAGTTTTAACCGGGACAGCTATGGCTACACCTTC
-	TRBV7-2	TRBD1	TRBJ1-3	CASSFQGARAGNTIYF	TGTGCCAGCAGCTTCCAGGGGGCAAGGGCTGGAAACACCATATATTTT
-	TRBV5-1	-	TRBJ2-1	CASSSEGGYNEQFF	TGCGCCAGCAGCTCCGAGGGCGGATACAATGAGCAGTTCTTC
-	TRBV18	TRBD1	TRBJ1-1	CASSLAGQGFHAEAFF	TGTGCCAGCTCACTTGCCGGACAGGGATTTCACGCTGAAGCTTTCTTT
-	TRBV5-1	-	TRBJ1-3	CASSLDGGGNTIYF	TGCGCCAGCAGCTTGGACGGAGGCGGAAACACCATATATTTT
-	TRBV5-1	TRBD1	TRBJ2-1	CASSLAGGAGNEQFF	TGCGCCAGCAGCTTGGCAGGGGGCGCTGGAAATGAGCAGTTCTTC
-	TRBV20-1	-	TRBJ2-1	CSASGSGRKGFF	TGCAGTGCCAGTGGTTCCGGGAGAAAGGGGTTCTTC
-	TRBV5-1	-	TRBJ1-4	CASSIVSYEKLFF	TGCGCCAGCAGCATCGTAAGCTATGAAAAACTGTTTTTT
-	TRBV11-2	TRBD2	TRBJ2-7	CASSLETSGRAYEQYF	TGTGCCAGCAGCTTAGAGACTAGCGGGAGGGCCTACGAGCAGTACTTC
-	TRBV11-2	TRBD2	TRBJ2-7	CASSPTRLAGAGEQYF	TGTGCCAGCAGCCCAACGAGGTTAGCGGGGGCTGGCGAGCAGTACTTC
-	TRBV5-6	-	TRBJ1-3	CASNWGGLAGNTIYF	TGTGCCAGCAACTGGGGGGGACTGGCTGGAAACACCATATATTTT
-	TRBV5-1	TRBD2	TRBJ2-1	CASSLAGGSNNEQFF	TGCGCCAGCAGTCTAGCGGGAGGGTCAAACAATGAGCAGTTCTTC
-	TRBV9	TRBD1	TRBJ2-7	CASTAGTGPYEQYF	TGTGCCAGCACCGCCGGGACAGGGCCATACGAGCAGTACTTC
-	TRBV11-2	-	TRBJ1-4	CASSQGGINEKLFF	TGTGCCAGCAGCCAAGGAGGGATTAATGAAAAACTGTTTTTT
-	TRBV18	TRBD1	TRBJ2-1	CASTEGAVANEQFF	TGTGCCAGCACCGAGGGGGCCGTGGCAAATGAGCAGTTCTTC
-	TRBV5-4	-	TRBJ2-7	CASSSLGVYEQYF	TGTGCCAGCAGCTCCCTAGGGGTCTACGAGCAGTACTTC
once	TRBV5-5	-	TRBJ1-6	CASSLLRTENSPLHF	TGTGCCAGCAGCTTGCTCCGGACAGAGAATTCACCCCTCCACTTT
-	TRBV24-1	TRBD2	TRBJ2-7	CATSDATSGYEQYF	TGTGCCACCAGTGATGCTACTAGCGGCTACGAGCAGTACTTC
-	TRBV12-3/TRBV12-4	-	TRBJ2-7	CASSLGSYEQYF	TGTGCCAGCAGTTTAGGCAGCTACGAGCAGTACTTC
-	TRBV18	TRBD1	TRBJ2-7	CASSPPGTGKYEQYF	TGTGCCAGCTCACCACCGGGGACAGGGAAATACGAGCAGTACTTC
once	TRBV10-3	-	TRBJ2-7	CAISETEPYEQYF	TGTGCCATCAGTGAAACAGAGCCATACGAGCAGTACTTC
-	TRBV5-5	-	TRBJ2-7	CASNLDSVEQYF	TGTGCCAGCAACCTCGACAGCGTCGAGCAGTACTTC
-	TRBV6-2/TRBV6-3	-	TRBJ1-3	CASSYPDIGNTIYF	TGTGCCAGCAGTTACCCCGACATTGGAAACACCATATATTTT
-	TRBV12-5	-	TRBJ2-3	CASGPWGQITDTQYF	TGTGCTAGTGGTCCGTGGGGACAAATCACAGATACGCAGTATTTT
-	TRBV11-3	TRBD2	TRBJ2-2	CASSLGAGGPSGELFF	TGTGCCAGCAGCTTAGGGGCGGGAGGGCCTTCCGGGGAGCTGTTTTTT
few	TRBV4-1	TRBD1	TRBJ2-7	CASSGTGSSHEQYF	TGCGCCAGCAGCGGGACAGGGTCTTCCCACGAGCAGTACTTC
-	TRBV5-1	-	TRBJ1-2	CASSLNRVNYGYTF	TGCGCCAGCAGCTTGAACAGGGTTAACTATGGCTACACCTTC
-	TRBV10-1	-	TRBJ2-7	CASSLDSTYEQYF	TGCGCCAGCAGTCTGGACAGTACCTACGAGCAGTACTTC
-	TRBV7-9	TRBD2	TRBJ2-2	CASSATSGRFNTGELFF	TGTGCCAGCAGCGCCACTAGCGGGAGGTTCAACACCGGGGAGCTGTTTTTT
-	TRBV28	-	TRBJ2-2	CASSLKPSSYTGELFF	TGTGCCAGCAGTTTAAAACCTAGCAGTTACACCGGGGAGCTGTTTTTT
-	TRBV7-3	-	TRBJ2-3	CASSLNSGTDTQYF	TGTGCCAGCAGCTTAAATAGCGGCACAGATACGCAGTATTTT
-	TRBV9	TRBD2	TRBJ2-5	CASSVVPGGQETQYF	TGTGCCAGCAGCGTAGTTCCGGGGGGACAAGAGACCCAGTACTTC
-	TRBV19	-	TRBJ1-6	CASSILGLINSPLHF	TGTGCCAGTAGTATATTGGGACTAATTAATTCACCCCTCCACTTT